This passage covers 10 T cell receptor beta chains from one sample sequenced in a study of Ad26.COV2.S vaccination and SARS-CoV-2 variants. The repertoire was sequenced with immunoSEQ multiplex PCR; TCRdb's copy has only in-frame clones and lacks some. The sample consists of roughly 140,000 clones, roughly 88% of them appearing once. The starting material was peripheral blood, obtained after recovery from COVID-19. The receptors shown here come from a human donor who had recovered from COVID-19.

The gene calls are TRBV7-8 and TRBJ1-1, with D possibly TRBD1 on 5 matching bases. Germline assignment: CDR1 SGHVS and CDR2 FQNEAQ. With 4 bases removed from V and 5 bases from J, the gap between germline ends came to 17 bases. The CDR3 loop spans 15 amino acids. CDR3 nucleotides: TGTGCCAGCAGCTCCAGGGACGGGGGGGGAACTGAAGCTTTCTTT. It is translated as CASSSRDGGGTEAFF.

The J gene is TRBJ2-2, the V gene TRBV19; either TRBD1 or TRBD2 may supply D (5 bases each). The CDR3 runs to 12 residues. V lost 8 bases to trimming and J lost 5 bases, with 9 bases between them. CDR1 and CDR2 (germline): LNHDA, SQIVND (reference sequence). The CDR3 reads CASSWGTGELFF. The DNA for the CDR3 is TGTGCCAGTTCCTGGGGGACCGGGGAGCTGTTTTTT.

This clone turned up a few times. The genes are TRBV27 and TRBJ1-5; D unresolved. The CDR3 is 14 amino acids. In germline, CDR1 is MNHEY, CDR2 SMNVEV (reference sequence). V lost 0 bases to trimming and J lost 3 bases, with 6 bases between them. Here the CDR3 reads CASSLSGHNQPQHF. CDR3 nucleotides: TGTGCCAGCAGTTTATCGGGCCACAATCAGCCCCAGCATTTT.

V is TRBV30 and J is TRBJ1-6, with D possibly TRBD1 on 5 matching bases. Germline V gives CDR1 GTSNPN, CDR2 SVGIG (reference sequence). V lost 4 bases and J 9 bases, leaving 19 bases between the germline ends. CDR3 size: 15 residues. CDR3 sequence (DNA): TGTGCCTGGAAGGGAGAGACAGTTTCCAGTTCACCCCTCCACTTT. Protein: CAWKGETVSSSPLHF. The variable domain in full, with the rest retrieved from reference TRBV30 and TRBJ1-6, is SQTIHQWPATLVQPVGSPLSLECTVEGTSNPNLYWYRQAAGRGLQLLFYSVGIGQISSEVPQNLSASRPQDRQFILSSKKLLLSDSGFYLCAWKGETVSSSPLHFGNGTRLTVT.

The chain carries TRBV7-2 and TRBJ2-7; unclear D gene. Germline V lookup: CDR1 SGHTA, CDR2 FQGNSA. Between the trimmed V and J ends, which lost 5 bases and 5 bases, there was a span of 16 bases. This CDR3 comprises 14 residues. The CDR3 nucleotides read TGTGCCAGCAGCCCCGGGCCCCTACGCCACGAGCAGTACTTC. This sequence encodes CASSPGPLRHEQYF.

V usage is TRBV9 and J usage is TRBJ2-7, with D maybe TRBD2 (6 bases). Germline values: CDR1 SGDLS, CDR2 YYNGEE. Trimming took 4 bases from V and 1 from J, leaving 15 bases between them. The CDR3 runs to 15 residues. The CDR3 loop is CASSSLGDSSYEQYF. The CDR3 coding sequence is TGTGCCAGCAGCTCTCTGGGGGACTCATCCTACGAGCAGTACTTC.

The chain carries TRBV7-2 and TRBJ2-4; D is uncertain. This CDR3 comprises 14 residues. V was clipped by 5 bases and J by 0 bases, with 8 bases between them. Per the germline V gene, CDR1 is SGHTA and CDR2 is FQGNSA. CDR3 region: CASSTQLAKNIQYF. CDR3 coding DNA: TGTGCCAGCAGCACACAACTAGCCAAAAACATTCAGTACTTC.

The gene calls are TRBV5-5 and TRBJ1-5; D remains ambiguous. Germline V gene sequence: CDR1 SGHKS, CDR2 YYEKEE (reference sequence). The CDR3 is 15 residues long. Trimming cost V 0 bases and J 8 bases, with 15 bases left between them. CDR3 bases: TGTGCCAGCAGCTTGGATTTATCCACCCCGAAGCCCCAGCATTTT. Its protein is CASSLDLSTPKPQHF.

The chain employs TRBV12-3 or TRBV12-4 and TRBJ1-2; D is undetermined. The V end was cut by 6 bases, the J end by 4 bases, with 12 bases between. The CDR3 is made up of 13 amino acids. CDR3 loop: CASRPSGSYGYTF. The DNA for the CDR3 is TGTGCCAGCAGGCCCAGCGGATCCTATGGCTACACCTTC.

V usage is TRBV28 and J usage is TRBJ1-3; D is unclear. This CDR3 region has 17 residues. Germline CDR1 reads MDHEN; CDR2 reads SYDVKM. The V and J ends lost 3 bases and 0 bases respectively, with 15 bases between them. In DNA form, the CDR3 reads TGTGCCAGCAGTTTCGTCGGACGGTCGGTCTCTGGAAACACCATATATTTT. This sequence encodes CASSFVGRSVSGNTIYF.